A single sample gave rise to the 30 T cell receptor beta chains below, sequenced in a study of T cell responses to AZD1222 COVID-19 vaccine. Clones were read by immunoSEQ multiplex PCR, and TCRdb kept only the in-frame ones, dropping some. The sample contains about 150,000 clones, approximately 90% of which appear only once. Sequenced here: peripheral blood, sampled on day 0 of AZD1222 vaccination. Receptor source: an adult in good health.

The J gene is TRBJ2-7, the V gene TRBV29-1; tentative D call: TRBD1 (5 bases). V lost 0 bases to trimming and J lost 10 bases, with 16 bases between them. The CDR3 is 13 amino acids. Germline-derived CDR1 and CDR2 are SQVTM and ANQGSEA. CDR3 residues: CSVEDGAGFPQYF. In nucleotides, the CDR3 is TGCAGCGTTGAAGATGGGGCAGGGTTTCCCCAGTACTTC.

The chain joins TRBV5-4 to TRBJ1-6, with 7 bases matching TRBD1. This CDR3 has 14 residues. V was clipped by 4 bases and J by 14 bases; unmatched bases: 12. The germline gives CDR1 SGHNT, CDR2 YYREEE (reference sequence). The CDR3 nucleotides are TGTGCCAGCAGCACCGACAGGGCATTTCGGGCCCTCCACTTT. Encoded protein: CASSTDRAFRALHF.

This sequence joins TRBV7-6 and TRBJ2-5; maybe TRBD2 (6 bases). Trimming cost V 2 bases and J 2 bases, with 18 bases left between them. Looked up from germline, CDR1 is SGHVS and CDR2 is FNYEAQ. The length of the CDR3 is 17 residues. The CDR3 DNA follows: TGTGCCAGCAGCTTAAACCAGGGACTGCAACCTCAAGAGACCCAGTACTTC. As protein: CASSLNQGLQPQETQYF. Supplemented by reference TRBV7-6 and TRBJ2-5, the full variable domain reads GAGVSQSPRYKVTKRGQDVALRCDPISGHVSLYWYRQALGQGPEFLTYFNYEAQQDKSGLPNDRFSAERPEGSISTLTIQRTEQRDSAMYRCASSLNQGLQPQETQYFGPGTRLLVL.

This clone has more than one count but fewer than ten. The genes are TRBV4-3 and TRBJ2-1, with 10 bases identical to TRBD1. In germline, CDR1 is LGHNA, CDR2 YSLEER. The V segment lost 3 bases and the J segment 8 bases; nucleotides outside the gene matches: 10. The CDR3 length is 16 residues. The CDR3 bases are TGCGCCAGCAGCCAGGAACCGGGACAGGGGATGGATGAGCAGTTCTTC. Translated, it gives CASSQEPGQGMDEQFF.

This chain connects TRBV28 to TRBJ1-2; 9 bases align to TRBD1. Per the germline V gene, CDR1 is MDHEN and CDR2 is SYDVKM. After removal of 7 bases from V and 2 bases from J, the junction contained 5 bases not matched to a gene. This CDR3 contains 14 residues. CDR3 sequence: CASKEGQGNYGYTF. The CDR3 region has the DNA TGTGCCAGCAAAGAGGGACAGGGAAACTATGGCTACACCTTC.

This chain joins TRBV6-5 and TRBJ2-2; D remains ambiguous. Germline CDR1 MNHEY, CDR2 SVGAGI. Trimming removed 7 bases at V and 3 bases at J, with 9 bases between. The CDR3 extends over 13 amino acids. The CDR3 DNA follows: TGTGCCAGCAAAAAGATGGACACCGGGGAGCTGTTTTTT. It specifies CASKKMDTGELFF.

The chain has TRBV6-2 or TRBV6-3 and TRBJ2-7; D is perhaps TRBD1 (5 bases). CDR3 length equals 15 residues. Per germline, CDR1 MNHEY and CDR2 SVGEGT. Trimming shortened V by 2 bases and J by 1 base, and 12 bases separated the two germline ends. The CDR3 DNA follows: TGTGCCAGCAGTTACGACAGCGCCTCTTCCTACGAGCAGTACTTC. Translated, it gives CASSYDSASSYEQYF.

The V gene is TRBV15, the J gene TRBJ1-5, with 10 bases fitting TRBD1. The germline V gene has CDR1 LNHNV and CDR2 YYDKDF (reference sequence). The V and J ends lost 4 bases and 7 bases, in that order; junction bases with no gene match: 4. The CDR3 has 14 amino acids. The CDR3 spells CATSTGTGVQPQHF. Here the CDR3 DNA reads TGTGCCACCAGCACCGGGACAGGGGTCCAGCCCCAGCATTTT.

The chain employs TRBV14 and TRBJ2-5; TRBD2 might be the D (5 bases). Per the germline V gene, CDR1 is SGHDN and CDR2 is FVKESK. Trimming removed 1 base from V and 2 bases from J, with 11 bases in between. The CDR3 has 15 amino acids. CDR3 residues: CASSQVRGPQETQYF. For the CDR3, the DNA is TGTGCCAGCAGCCAAGTTAGAGGGCCACAAGAGACCCAGTACTTC.

This chain connects TRBV10-3 to TRBJ2-7; 8 positions match TRBD2. The CDR3 covers 14 residues. Per germline, CDR1 ENHRY and CDR2 SYGVKD. V lost 3 bases to trimming and J lost 7 bases; unmatched junction nucleotides: 8. The CDR3, as DNA: TGTGCCATCAGTGACTCGAGCGGGGGAAGGGAGCAGTACTTC. Amino acid sequence: CAISDSSGGREQYF.

The chain carries TRBV28 and TRBJ1-5; D gene ambiguous. The ends were cut back, 4 bases at V and 2 bases at J, with 15 bases in the middle. Germline V lookup: CDR1 MDHEN, CDR2 SYDVKM. The CDR3 has 16 amino acids. The CDR3 DNA follows: TGTGCCAGCAGTTCCCGCCAATGGAGCGGCAATCAGCCCCAGCATTTT. This translates into CASSSRQWSGNQPQHF.

The V call is TRBV6-5, the J call TRBJ1-3; D unresolved. V lost 4 bases and J 2 bases, leaving 6 bases between the germline ends. The CDR3 runs to 13 residues. The germline V gene encodes CDR1 MNHEY and CDR2 SVGAGI. CDR3 residues: CASSSETGNTIYF. In DNA form, the CDR3 reads TGTGCCAGCAGTTCCGAGACTGGAAACACCATATATTTT.

In this sample, this clone turned up a few times. This rearrangement joins TRBV19 to TRBJ1-1, with a tentative D call TRBD1 (6 bases). This CDR3 has 12 residues. Trimming took off 8 bases at V and 4 bases at J, with 11 bases between the two ends. CDR1 and CDR2 from the germline V gene are LNHDA and SQIVND (reference sequence). CDR3 DNA: TGTGCCAGTCATAGGGGGACCACTGAAGCTTTCTTT. As protein: CASHRGTTEAFF. Looking up the rest from reference TRBV19 and TRBJ1-1 gives the full variable domain: DGGITQSPKYLFRKEGQNVTLSCEQNLNHDAMYWYRQDPGQGLRLIYYSQIVNDFQKGDIAEGYSVSREKKESFPLTVTSAQKNPTAFYLCASHRGTTEAFFGQGTRLTVV.

The chain combines TRBV29-1 with TRBJ2-5; possibly TRBD2 for D (7 bases). This CDR3 contains 13 residues. V was clipped by 7 bases and J by 4 bases, with 16 bases between them. The germline CDR1 and CDR2 sequences are SQVTM and ANQGSEA. CDR3 DNA sequence: TGCAGCGCGAGCCGGGGGGCAATAGAGACCCAGTACTTC. Translated: CSASRGAIETQYF. Looking up the rest from reference TRBV29-1 and TRBJ2-5 gives the full variable domain: SAVISQKPSRDICQRGTSLTIQCQVDSQVTMMFWYRQQPGQSLTLIATANQGSEATYESGFVIDKFPISRPNLTFSTLTVSNMSPEDSSIYLCSASRGAIETQYFGPGTRLLVL.

The chain recombines TRBV7-8 with TRBJ2-1, with D unclear. The germline V gene encodes CDR1 SGHVS and CDR2 FQNEAQ. The V end was cut by 0 bases, the J end by 10 bases, with 10 bases between. This CDR3 comprises 13 residues. DNA of the CDR3: TGTGCCAGCAGCTTAGCACCCCGCTCCGAGCAGTTCTTC. Translated, it gives CASSLAPRSEQFF.

This sequence joins TRBV5-1 and TRBJ1-2; no definite D call. Deletions cut 4 bases from V and 8 bases from J, with 15 bases between. Germline-derived CDR1 and CDR2 are SGHRS and YFSETQ. The CDR3 runs to 13 residues. The chain's CDR3 is CASSEPPTSGYTF. The CDR3 DNA follows: TGCGCCAGCAGCGAACCCCCGACAAGCGGCTACACCTTC. The entire variable domain, with the rest obtained from reference TRBV5-1 and TRBJ1-2, is as follows: KAGVTQTPRYLIKTRGQQVTLSCSPISGHRSVSWYQQTPGQGLQFLFEYFSETQRNKGNFPGRFSGRQFSNSRSEMNVSTLELGDSALYLCASSEPPTSGYTFGSGTRLTVV.

This rearrangement joins TRBV5-8 to TRBJ1-4; D unresolved. The CDR3 spans 15 residues. Germline CDR1 SGHTS, CDR2 YDEGEE. Trimming removed 4 bases from V and 4 bases from J, with 14 bases in between. CDR3 in amino acids: CASSPGRNNNEKLFF. The CDR3 region has the DNA TGTGCCAGCAGCCCTGGACGGAACAATAATGAAAAACTGTTTTTT.

This clone was seen a single time. The J gene is TRBJ1-2, the V gene TRBV20-1; D might be TRBD1 (5 bases). Trimming left V 3 bases short and J 6 bases short, with 11 bases between. Germline CDR1 is DFQATT and CDR2 is SNEGSKA (reference sequence). The CDR3 covers 12 residues. The CDR3 nucleotides are TGCAGTGCTAGTGAGGGGCCGAATGGCTACACCTTC. Its translation: CSASEGPNGYTF.

This chain joins TRBV5-6 and TRBJ2-5; a weak D match, TRBD2 (5 bases). CDR1 and CDR2 (germline): SGHDT, YYEEEE. The CDR3 totals 17 residues. Trimming left V 1 base short and J 5 bases short, with 21 bases between. As DNA, the CDR3 is TGTGCCAGCAGCTTGTCCGCAACCGGGATCAAATGGGAGACCCAGTACTTC. Amino acids: CASSLSATGIKWETQYF.

The table lists this clone with a count of one. The chain uses TRBV5-4 and TRBJ2-7; the match to TRBD1 covers 8 bases. The CDR3 loop spans 14 amino acids. The trim removed 3 bases at V and 3 bases at J, leaving 5 bases unmatched. Germline values: CDR1 SGHNT, CDR2 YYREEE (reference sequence). This chain's CDR3 is CASSSKGQGYEQYF. CDR3 DNA sequence: TGTGCCAGCAGCTCCAAAGGACAGGGCTACGAGCAGTACTTC.

This sequence joins TRBV10-3 and TRBJ2-7, with D uncertain. The V end lost 3 bases, the J end lost 7 bases, and 13 bases lay between the germline ends. Germline V gene lookup returns CDR1 ENHRY and CDR2 SYGVKD. CDR3 size: 13 residues. The CDR3 region is CAISEVSLGEQYF. The DNA for the CDR3 is TGTGCCATCAGTGAAGTCAGTTTGGGTGAGCAGTACTTC.

A single count supports this clone. This rearrangement joins TRBV5-4 to TRBJ1-1; D possibly corresponds to TRBD1 (5 bases). The CDR3 runs 14 residues. Germline V gene data show CDR1 as SGHNT and CDR2 as YYREEE (reference sequence). V shed 4 bases and J shed 5 bases, with 15 bases lying between them. The CDR3 nucleotides read TGTGCCAGCAGCCTAACGGCGGGGGAAACTGAAGCTTTCTTT. Translated, it gives CASSLTAGETEAFF.

The rearrangement joins TRBV5-4 to TRBJ2-6, with D uncertain. In germline, CDR1 is SGHNT, CDR2 YYREEE (reference sequence). CDR3 length: 16 residues. Trimming took off 0 bases at V and 2 bases at J, with 9 bases between the two ends. The CDR3 loop reads CASSLVVYTGANVLTF. The CDR3 coding sequence is TGTGCCAGCAGCTTGGTGGTGTATACTGGGGCCAACGTCCTGACTTTC.

Note on this clone: This sample also contains other DNA sequences that code for the same CDR3. The V and J genes are TRBV29-1 and TRBJ1-1; D unresolved. Trimming took 3 bases from V and 1 from J, leaving 6 bases between them. CDR1 SQVTM and CDR2 ANQGSEA come from the germline V gene. CDR3 length: 12 amino acids. CDR3 in amino acids: CSVDLGNTEAFF. For the CDR3, the DNA is TGCAGCGTTGATCTGGGGAACACTGAAGCTTTCTTT. Full variable domain (rest looked up from reference TRBV29-1 and TRBJ1-1): SAVISQKPSRDICQRGTSLTIQCQVDSQVTMMFWYRQQPGQSLTLIATANQGSEATYESGFVIDKFPISRPNLTFSTLTVSNMSPEDSSIYLCSVDLGNTEAFFGQGTRLTVV.

The chain links TRBV5-1 to TRBJ2-1; 10 nucleotides align to TRBD1. Germline trimming cut 0 bases from V and 8 bases from J; bases unmatched to any gene: 5. Germline lookup yields CDR1 SGHRS and CDR2 YFSETQ. This CDR3 region has 15 residues. The CDR3, as DNA: TGCGCCAGCAGCTTGGCGGACAGGGGGTTCGATGAGCAGTTCTTC. It specifies CASSLADRGFDEQFF.

This chain joins TRBV14 and TRBJ1-2; D not resolved. The CDR3 totals 14 residues. V dropped 0 bases and J dropped 6 bases, with 11 bases sitting between them. Germline values: CDR1 SGHDN, CDR2 FVKESK. This chain's CDR3 is CASSQDRSTNGYTF. The CDR3 coding sequence is TGTGCCAGCAGCCAAGATCGGTCAACAAATGGCTACACCTTC.

DNA for the CDR3: TGTGCCAGCTGGGTCCGGGGTGCTAATGAAAAACTGTTTTTT. Translated: CASWVRGANEKLFF. The rearrangement joins TRBV2 to TRBJ1-4; D call uncertain. The length of the CDR3 is 14 residues. Between the trimmed V and J ends, which lost 8 bases and 3 bases, there was a span of 13 bases. Germline lookup yields CDR1 SNHLY and CDR2 FYNNEI.

The chain uses TRBV6-5 and TRBJ1-3; D not certain. CDR3 length equals 15 residues. Trimming left V 3 bases short and J 4 bases short, with 13 bases between. Looked up from germline, CDR1 is MNHEY and CDR2 is SVGAGI. CDR3 sequence: CASSYGSGLGNTIYF. The CDR3 nucleotides are TGTGCCAGCAGTTATGGGTCAGGCCTGGGAAACACCATATATTTT.

The chain joins TRBV28 to TRBJ2-4; 9 bases align to TRBD1. V trimming: 10 bases; J trimming: 6 bases; junction bases outside the gene matches: 7. There are 13 residues in the CDR3. Germline CDR1 MDHEN, CDR2 SYDVKM. The CDR3 DNA reads as TGTGCCACGGGACGGGACAGGGTAAACATTCAGTACTTC. It codes for CATGRDRVNIQYF.

A single count supports this clone. V and J are TRBV5-5 and TRBJ2-2; 9 nucleotides agree with TRBD2. The germline V gene encodes CDR1 SGHKS and CDR2 YYEKEE (reference sequence). V lost 6 bases and J lost 3; bases outside the gene matches: 15. CDR3 length: 18 amino acids. This CDR3 is CASTPSPQRGAYTGELFF. The CDR3 DNA reads as TGTGCCAGCACCCCCAGTCCCCAGCGGGGGGCATACACCGGGGAGCTGTTTTTT.